This T cell receptor beta chain derives from a study of identical twins. CDR1 and CDR2 (germline): SGHVS, FQNEAQ. V lost 1 base and J lost 4, with 7 bases in between. CDR3 length: 14 amino acids. This clonotype was observed many times. The antigen is undetermined. Template switching (which added a universal primer site) was used, and cDNA carried unique molecular identifiers. TCRdb reprocessed the 5' RACE reads via MiXCR and lists one record per CDR3 protein. The table records around 140,000 distinct CDR3 sequences, under 4.5% of them present only once. General study findings and limits: Conclusions were based on cross-sectional statistical analysis, without following the same donors. Cord blood beta clonotypes that were abundant carried fewer insertions, and memory repertoires showed no such trend.

Sequencing used memory T cells sorted from blood. The source of this sequence is a man between 18 and 35 years old in good health. The V gene is TRBV7-8, the J gene TRBJ2-2; D not certain. DNA for the CDR3: TGTGCCAGCAGCTTAGGAGGCGGCACCGGGGAGCTGTTTTTT. It is translated as CASSLGGGTGELFF.